This T cell receptor beta chain was identified during a study of T cell responses to AZD1222 COVID-19 vaccine. With respect to this clone: The antigen is unknown.

Study-wide results and caveats: Reportedly, nearly half of unique spike TCRs recognized epitopes outside B.1.351/B.1.1.7 mutations. Seropositivity was recorded at baseline in only five to seven AZD1222 recipients.

This CDR3 contains 15 residues. Trimming pared 4 bases from V and 4 bases from J, leaving 13 bases between. The V gene's germline CDR1 is PRHDT and CDR2 FYEKMQ (reference sequence). Sequenced by immunoSEQ multiplex PCR; TCRdb stores in-frame clones only, minus some. The data show about 140,000 clones, roughly 90% seen once. The V gene is TRBV13, the J gene TRBJ2-2, with D perhaps assigned TRBD1 or TRBD2 (5 bases each). The sample in question was peripheral blood, obtained on day 0 of AZD1222 vaccination. This sequence was found in an adult in good health. CDR3 region: CASSWGQGSTGELFF. Written as DNA, the CDR3 is TGTGCCAGCAGCTGGGGCCAAGGGAGCACCGGGGAGCTGTTTTTT.